The entry below gives a single TCR beta chain sequence along with its context. These data originate in a study of blood T cell repertoires in COVID-19. The data were produced by immunoSEQ multiplex PCR, yet TCRdb's version contains in-frame clones alone and is incomplete. The sample holds some 200,000 clones, 80% to 90% seen once. The TCR originated in an elderly man with acute or convalescent COVID-19. What was sequenced was peripheral blood.

CDR3 amino acids: CAISESSGKYQETQYF. CDR3 in DNA: TGTGCCATCAGTGAGTCAAGCGGGAAGTACCAAGAGACCCAGTACTTC. This chain joins TRBV10-3 and TRBJ2-5; 7 nucleotides line up with TRBD2. In germline, CDR1 is ENHRY, CDR2 SYGVKD. After removal of 0 bases from V and 0 bases from J, the junction contained 4 bases not matched to a gene. This CDR3 contains 16 residues.